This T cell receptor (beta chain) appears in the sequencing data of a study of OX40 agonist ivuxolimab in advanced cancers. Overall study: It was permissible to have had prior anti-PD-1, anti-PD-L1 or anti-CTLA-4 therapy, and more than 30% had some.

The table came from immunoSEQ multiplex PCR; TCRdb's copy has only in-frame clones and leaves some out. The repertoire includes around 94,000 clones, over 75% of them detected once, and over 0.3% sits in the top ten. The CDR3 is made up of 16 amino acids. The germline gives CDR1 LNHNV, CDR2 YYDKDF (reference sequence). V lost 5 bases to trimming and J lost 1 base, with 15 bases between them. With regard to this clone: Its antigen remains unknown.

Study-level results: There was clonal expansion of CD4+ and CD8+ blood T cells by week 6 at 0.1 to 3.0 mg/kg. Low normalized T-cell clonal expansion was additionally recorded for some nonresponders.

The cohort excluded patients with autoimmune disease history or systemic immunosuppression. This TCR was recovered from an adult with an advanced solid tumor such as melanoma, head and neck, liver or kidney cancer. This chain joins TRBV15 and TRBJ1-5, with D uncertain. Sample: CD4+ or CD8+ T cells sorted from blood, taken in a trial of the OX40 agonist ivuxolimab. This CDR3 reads CATSSRDYPSNQPQHF. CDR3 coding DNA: TGTGCCACCAGCTCCCGCGATTACCCAAGCAATCAGCCCCAGCATTTT. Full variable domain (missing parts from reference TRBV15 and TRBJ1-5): DAMVIQNPRYQVTQFGKPVTLSCSQTLNHNVMYWYQQKSSQAPKLLFHYYDKDFNNEADTPDNFQSRRPNTSFCFLDIRSPGLGDTAMYLCATSSRDYPSNQPQHFGDGTRLSIL.